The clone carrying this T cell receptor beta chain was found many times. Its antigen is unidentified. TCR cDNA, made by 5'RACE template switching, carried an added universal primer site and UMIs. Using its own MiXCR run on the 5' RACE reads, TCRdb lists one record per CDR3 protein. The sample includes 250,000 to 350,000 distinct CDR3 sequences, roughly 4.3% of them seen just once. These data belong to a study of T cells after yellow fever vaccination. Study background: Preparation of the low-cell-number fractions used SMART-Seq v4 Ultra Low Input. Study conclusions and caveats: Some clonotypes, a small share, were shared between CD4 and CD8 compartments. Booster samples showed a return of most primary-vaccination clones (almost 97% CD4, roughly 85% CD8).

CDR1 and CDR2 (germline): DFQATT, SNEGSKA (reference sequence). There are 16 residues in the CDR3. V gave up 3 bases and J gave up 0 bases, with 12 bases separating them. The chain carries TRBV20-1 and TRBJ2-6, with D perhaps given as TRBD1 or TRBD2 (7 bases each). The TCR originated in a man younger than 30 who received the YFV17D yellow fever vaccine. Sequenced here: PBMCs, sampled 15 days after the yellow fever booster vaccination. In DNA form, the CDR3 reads TGCAGTGCTAGTTCAGGGGGGGTCTCTGGGGCCAACGTCCTGACTTTC. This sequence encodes CSASSGGVSGANVLTF.